Presented here are 25 T cell receptor beta chains from one specimen sequenced in a study of cytomegalovirus exposure and HLA in healthy donors. This PCR relied on a set of 60 Vbeta primers and 13 Jbeta primers. TCRdb's copy holds only in-frame clones and misses some; the assay was immunoSEQ multiplex PCR. Found here are some 150,000 clones, approximately 82% of them singletons; the top ten hold 1.5% to 1.7%. Sequences were obtained from PBMCs. These receptors were taken from a man aged 40-50 years in good health and CMV-seronegative.

This sequence joins TRBV7-6 and TRBJ1-2, with 8 bases identical to TRBD1. Losses at the gene ends were 2 bases for V and 8 bases for J; bases not matched to a gene: 10. Per germline, CDR1 SGHVS and CDR2 FNYEAQ. The CDR3 totals 15 residues. This CDR3 is CASSLTQGAEGGYTF. CDR3 nucleotide sequence: TGTGCCAGCAGCTTAACTCAGGGGGCGGAAGGCGGCTACACCTTC.

This clone was seen once. The J gene is TRBJ2-5, the V gene TRBV5-4, with a possible D match to TRBD1 (6 bases). Germline V gives CDR1 SGHNT, CDR2 YYREEE (reference sequence). Trimming took 0 bases from V and 4 from J, leaving 10 bases between them. The CDR3 sequence is 14 residues long. The CDR3 loop reads CASSLGARGETQYF. The CDR3 DNA is TGTGCCAGCAGCTTGGGGGCCAGGGGAGAGACCCAGTACTTC. The whole variable domain, filled in from reference TRBV5-4 and TRBJ2-5, reads ETGVTQSPTHLIKTRGQQVTLRCSSQSGHNTVSWYQQALGQGPQFIFQYYREEENGRGNFPPRFSGLQFPNYSSELNVNALELDDSALYLCASSLGARGETQYFGPGTRLLVL.

This clone was picked up one time. Here the CDR3 reads CASSQDLAMVQETQYF. The CDR3 bases are TGCGCCAGCAGCCAAGATCTGGCCATGGTGCAAGAGACCCAGTACTTC. This chain links TRBV4-3 with TRBJ2-5; no reliable D call. The CDR3 length is 16 residues. The V end lost 0 bases, the J end lost 2 bases, and 13 bases lay between the germline ends. Germline V gene lookup returns CDR1 LGHNA and CDR2 YSLEER.

V usage is TRBV6-6 and J usage is TRBJ2-7; the match to TRBD2 covers 12 bases. The germline CDR1 and CDR2 sequences are MNHNY and SVGAGI (reference sequence). This CDR3 region has 16 residues. J gave up 4 bases and V 5 bases, and 9 bases lay outside the gene matches. The DNA for the CDR3 is TGTGCCAGCAGTCCTTCGACTAGCGGGGGCCCGTACGAGCAGTACTTC. It codes for CASSPSTSGGPYEQYF.

The V call is TRBV7-2, the J call TRBJ1-2, with 8 nucleotides matching TRBD1. Germline loops: CDR1 SGHTA, CDR2 FQGNSA. V was clipped by 8 bases and J by 4 bases; unmatched bases: 12. This CDR3 is 15 amino acids long. In DNA, the CDR3 is TGTGCCAGCGCCCCGTGGGCAGGGGGCGGCTATGGCTACACCTTC. Its protein is CASAPWAGGGYGYTF.

The J gene is TRBJ2-1, the V gene TRBV27; 10 bases are a match to TRBD2. CDR1 and CDR2 (germline): MNHEY, SMNVEV (reference sequence). The CDR3 totals 14 residues. The trim removed 6 bases at V and 7 bases at J, leaving 6 bases unmatched. In DNA form, the CDR3 reads TGTGCCAGCAGAAATAGCGGGGGGTTAAATGAGCAGTTCTTC. The encoded protein is CASRNSGGLNEQFF.

This clone was observed a handful of times. The genes are TRBV5-1 and TRBJ2-2; perhaps TRBD2 as D (6 bases). Deletions cut 2 bases from V and 1 base from J, with 21 bases between. The CDR3 runs to 19 residues. Germline-derived CDR1 and CDR2 are SGHRS and YFSETQ. CDR3 sequence reads: CASSFEFRSGALNTGELFF. CDR3 DNA sequence: TGCGCCAGCAGCTTCGAATTCCGGTCGGGAGCTTTGAACACCGGGGAGCTGTTTTTT. The full variable domain, in which reference TRBV5-1 and TRBJ2-2 provide the parts outside the CDR3, is KAGVTQTPRYLIKTRGQQVTLSCSPISGHRSVSWYQQTPGQGLQFLFEYFSETQRNKGNFPGRFSGRQFSNSRSEMNVSTLELGDSALYLCASSFEFRSGALNTGELFFGEGSRLTVL.

The chain recombines TRBV10-3 with TRBJ1-5; D unresolved. The germline V gene encodes CDR1 ENHRY and CDR2 SYGVKD. This CDR3 comprises 13 residues. V dropped 0 bases and J dropped 5 bases, with 5 bases sitting between them. In DNA form, the CDR3 reads TGTGCCATCAGTGAGTCACGGGATCAGCCCCAGCATTTT. Amino acids: CAISESRDQPQHF.

CDR3 amino acids: CASSGWESSYNSPLHF. The CDR3 DNA sequence: TGCGCCAGCAGTGGGTGGGAGAGCTCCTATAATTCACCCCTCCACTTT. The chain couples TRBV10-2 to TRBJ1-6; D not certain. The CDR3 length is 16 residues. Trimming pared 4 bases from V and 0 bases from J, leaving 10 bases between. Germline lookup yields CDR1 WSHSY and CDR2 SAAADI.

The chain recombines TRBV28 with TRBJ1-1; possibly TRBD1 for D (6 bases). CDR3 length: 15 residues. The V gene's germline CDR1 is MDHEN and CDR2 SYDVKM. V was shortened by 6 bases and J by 3 bases, with 17 bases between the two germline ends. Written as DNA, the CDR3 is TGTGCCAGCAGCTCACCGGGACACCGTTACACTGAAGCTTTCTTT. This translates into CASSSPGHRYTEAFF.

This clone is a singleton in its sample. The chain employs TRBV6-1 and TRBJ1-2, with a tentative D call TRBD1 (5 bases). Trimming took 6 bases from V and 4 from J, leaving 9 bases between them. CDR1 and CDR2 (germline): MNHNS, SASEGT. The CDR3 consists of 12 residues. CDR3 DNA: TGTGCCAGCAGCCAGGACACCTATGGCTACACCTTC. Translated, it gives CASSQDTYGYTF.

This rearrangement joins TRBV4-2 to TRBJ1-2; D is ambiguous. V lost 0 bases and J 8 bases, leaving 10 bases between the germline ends. CDR1 and CDR2 from the germline V gene are LGHNA and YNFKEQ. CDR3 length: 13 amino acids. CDR3 loop: CASSQERGMGYTF. As DNA, the CDR3 is TGTGCCAGCAGCCAAGAAAGAGGGATGGGCTACACCTTC.

J is TRBJ2-7 and V is TRBV9, with D maybe TRBD2 (6 bases). The germline V gene has CDR1 SGDLS and CDR2 YYNGEE. The CDR3 sequence is 13 residues long. V was shortened by 4 bases and J by 5 bases, with 13 bases between the two germline ends. The CDR3, as DNA: TGTGCCAGCAGCCTCCGGGGGTCAGACGAGCAGTACTTC. Its translation: CASSLRGSDEQYF.

This clone was seen just once. Different DNA sequences within this sample yield the same CDR3. This rearrangement joins TRBV9 to TRBJ2-1; 7 positions match TRBD2. The V segment lost 0 bases and the J segment 0 bases; nucleotides outside the gene matches: 3. The CDR3 consists of 16 residues. Germline assignment: CDR1 SGDLS and CDR2 YYNGEE. CDR3 amino acids: CASSVGGGGSYNEQFF. CDR3 in DNA: TGTGCCAGCAGCGTAGGTGGGGGGGGCTCCTACAATGAGCAGTTCTTC.

This clone turned up a few times. This chain joins TRBV29-1 and TRBJ2-3, with 11 bases fitting TRBD2. This CDR3 is built from 16 residues. CDR1 SQVTM and CDR2 ANQGSEA come from the germline V gene. V gave up 3 bases and J gave up 3 bases; unmatched junction bases: 8. The CDR3 DNA follows: TGCAGCGTTGATACTCCCGGGACTAGCGGAACAGATACGCAGTATTTT. Translated, it gives CSVDTPGTSGTDTQYF.

Here the CDR3 DNA reads TGTGCCAGCAGGACTAGCGGGGGTTGGGATACGCAGTATTTT. Translating it yields CASRTSGGWDTQYF. V and J are TRBV6-1 and TRBJ2-3, with TRBD2 matching over 12 bases. This CDR3 comprises 14 residues. The V gene's germline CDR1 is MNHNS and CDR2 SASEGT. Trimming cost V 6 bases and J 6 bases; bases outside gene matches: 4.

On this clone: Other DNA sequences of this sample code for an identical CDR3. The V and J genes are TRBV5-1 and TRBJ1-6; 7 bases line up with TRBD1. After removal of 0 bases from V and 5 bases from J, the junction contained 2 bases not matched to a gene. The CDR3 extends over 15 amino acids. Germline V gene lookup returns CDR1 SGHRS and CDR2 YFSETQ. The CDR3 DNA reads TGCGCCAGCAGCTTGGACAGGGGAGATAATTCACCCCTCCACTTT. The encoded protein is CASSLDRGDNSPLHF.

The chain links TRBV19 to TRBJ2-5; 9 bases are shared with TRBD1. CDR3 size: 16 residues. V was pared by 5 bases and J by 5 bases, with 12 bases of the junction left unmatched. Germline CDR1 and CDR2: LNHDA and SQIVND (reference sequence). CDR3 amino acids: CASSSNTGQGFETQYF. The CDR3 DNA is TGTGCCAGTAGTTCGAATACGGGACAGGGTTTTGAGACCCAGTACTTC.

The gene calls are TRBV28 and TRBJ2-5; D uncertain. Deletions cut 7 bases from V and 1 base from J, with 10 bases between. The germline V gene has CDR1 MDHEN and CDR2 SYDVKM. The CDR3 is made up of 13 amino acids. The CDR3 region has the DNA TGTGCCAGCACTCTCTTTAGCCAAGAGACCCAGTACTTC. It translates to CASTLFSQETQYF. The complete variable domain, with remaining parts taken from reference TRBV28 and TRBJ2-5, reads DVKVTQSSRYLVKRTGEKVFLECVQDMDHENMFWYRQDPGLGLRLIYFSYDVKMKEKGDIPEGYSVSREKKERFSLILESASTNQTSMYLCASTLFSQETQYFGPGTRLLVL.

By its share, this clone is medium-sized. The chain has TRBV5-8 and TRBJ2-1, with 7 bases lining up with TRBD1. The CDR3 extends over 14 amino acids. The germline V gene has CDR1 SGHTS and CDR2 YDEGEE. V trimming: 4 bases; J trimming: 5 bases; junction bases outside the gene matches: 6. CDR3 nucleotide sequence: TGTGCCAGCAGCAAACCCGGGACAGACAATGAGCAGTTCTTC. Translation: CASSKPGTDNEQFF.

The chain combines TRBV7-3 with TRBJ2-1, with TRBD2 matching over 11 bases. The CDR3 consists of 15 residues. The V and J ends lost 3 bases and 6 bases, in that order; junction bases with no gene match: 4. Per germline, CDR1 SGHTA and CDR2 FQGTGA. Here the CDR3 reads CASSLTSGIFNEQFF. The CDR3 nucleotides are TGTGCCAGCAGCTTGACTAGCGGGATTTTCAATGAGCAGTTCTTC.

This rearrangement joins TRBV27 to TRBJ2-1, with 13 bases aligning to TRBD2. CDR1 is MNHEY and CDR2 is SMNVEV in the germline V gene (reference sequence). The CDR3 spans 19 residues. Trimming removed 5 bases from V and 0 bases from J; junction bases left unmatched: 10. The CDR3 is CASSPSGLAGFSSYNEQFF. The CDR3 DNA reads TGTGCCAGCAGTCCTTCGGGACTAGCGGGGTTTAGCTCCTACAATGAGCAGTTCTTC.

This clone was detected once. The chain has TRBV4-2 and TRBJ2-7, with 12 bases identical to TRBD2. CDR1 and CDR2 from the germline V gene are LGHNA and YNFKEQ. V lost 1 base and J lost 7; bases outside the gene matches: 5. This CDR3 has 15 residues. CDR3 region: CASSQVASGRVEQYF. The CDR3 nucleotides are TGTGCCAGCAGCCAAGTTGCTAGCGGGAGGGTTGAGCAGTACTTC.

The table lists this clone with a count of one. The chain carries TRBV6-6 and TRBJ2-2; D uncertain. The CDR3 runs 15 residues. V was cut by 10 bases and J by 0 bases, with 15 bases left in between. Per the germline V gene, CDR1 is MNHNY and CDR2 is SVGAGI (reference sequence). The CDR3 region is CAIQFTSANTGELFF. CDR3 nucleotides: TGTGCCATACAGTTTACTTCCGCGAACACCGGGGAGCTGTTTTTT.

The chain carries TRBV13 and TRBJ2-2; 10 bases fit TRBD2. Germline loops: CDR1 PRHDT, CDR2 FYEKMQ (reference sequence). Trimming removed 9 bases from V and 5 bases from J; junction bases left unmatched: 6. The CDR3 totals 14 residues. The CDR3 here is CASTGTSVTGELFF. CDR3 in DNA: TGTGCCAGTACCGGGACTAGCGTTACCGGGGAGCTGTTTTTT.